Each of the 2 T cell receptor beta chains below was sequenced from the same sample in a study of post-analysis software for immune sequencing data. Unique molecular identifiers were built into the TCR beta cDNA libraries. TCRdb itself ran the PCR reads through MiXCR, one entry per CDR3 protein. The sample has roughly 150,000 distinct CDR3 sequences, around 36% seen once; the top ten hold 28%. The sequenced sample was blood, obtained after autologous hematopoietic stem cell transplantation. Receptors were obtained from a girl between 10 and 17 years old with multiple sclerosis.

This clonotype was seen a few times. The V call is TRBV18, the J call TRBJ2-7; D is uncertain. This CDR3 region has 14 residues. Trimming left V 2 bases short and J 6 bases short, with 14 bases between. CDR1 KGHSH and CDR2 LQKENI come from the germline V gene. CDR3 amino acids: CASSPTEPGFEQYF. The CDR3 DNA reads TGTGCCAGCTCACCAACAGAGCCTGGGTTCGAGCAGTACTTC.

The J gene is TRBJ2-2, the V gene TRBV30; D is ambiguous. V was shortened by 2 bases and J by 4 bases, with 8 bases between the two germline ends. CDR3 size: 13 residues. From germline, CDR1 is GTSNPN and CDR2 SVGIG (reference sequence). This chain's CDR3 is CAWSSISTGELFF. Written as DNA, the CDR3 is TGTGCCTGGAGTTCCATTTCCACCGGGGAGCTGTTTTTT.